This paragraph reports one T cell receptor (beta chain). An end of the junction does not agree with germline; a read error may underlie this. This entry comes from a study of blood T cells in healthy people across ages. Germline CDR1 and CDR2: SGHRS and YFSETQ. The CDR3 is 16 amino acids. For the second PCR, which ran for 7 to 11 cycles, a sample-barcoded 5' primer and a J-beta primer mix were used. TCRdb itself ran the 5' RACE reads through MiXCR, one entry per CDR3 protein. The table has approximately 1,000,000 distinct CDR3 sequences, 35% to 45% seen once; the top ten hold 13%. V is TRBV5-1 and J is TRBJ1-4; D is ambiguous. This clonotype was sampled from a man aged 18 to 29 in good health. Material for sequencing was blood. The CDR3 spells CTSSLDPIATNEKLFF. As DNA, the CDR3 is TGCACCAGCAGCTTGGACCCTATTGCAACTAATGAAAAACTGTTTTTT.